The rows below give T cell receptor beta chains drawn from one sample of a study of the immune and genomic landscape of osteosarcoma. Method: immunoSEQ multiplex PCR; TCRdb's copy keeps in-frame clones and lacks some. The table lists roughly 10,000 clones, approximately 64% of them singletons. The sequenced material came from osteosarcoma tumor tissue from the lung. The receptors here all came from a human donor with osteosarcoma. Both conserved end residues are part of each CDR3. Fields, in order: J gene, clone size, D gene, V gene, CDR3 DNA, CDR3 protein. D genes are given only for firm matches. Where a row states a size, it is once, few, many or the class of an expanded clone; other rows omit it.

j_call: TRBJ2-2; clone_size: NA; d_call: NA; v_call: TRBV6-1; cdr3_nt: TGTGCCAGCAGTGTGCCGGGAGTCCGGACCGGGGAGCTGTTTTTT; cdr3_aa: CASSVPGVRTGELFF
j_call: TRBJ2-5; clone_size: NA; d_call: NA; v_call: TRBV27; cdr3_nt: TGTGCCAGCAGCACTTACTACCAAGAGACCCAGTACTTC; cdr3_aa: CASSTYYQETQYF
j_call: TRBJ2-7; clone_size: NA; d_call: NA; v_call: TRBV6-1; cdr3_nt: TGTGCCAGCGTCCCTCCCATGGGGTTCCCCTACGAGCAGTACTTC; cdr3_aa: CASVPPMGFPYEQYF
j_call: TRBJ2-7; clone_size: NA; d_call: TRBD2; v_call: TRBV5-1; cdr3_nt: TGCGCCAGCAGCTTGGAGGCGGGAGGGTGCGAGCAGTACTTC; cdr3_aa: CASSLEAGGCEQYF
j_call: TRBJ1-6; clone_size: medium-sized; d_call: NA; v_call: TRBV2; cdr3_nt: TGTGCCAGCACGGGGGAGAATAATTCACCCCTCCACTTT; cdr3_aa: CASTGENNSPLHF
j_call: TRBJ1-2; clone_size: NA; d_call: TRBD1; v_call: TRBV13; cdr3_nt: TGTGCCAGCAGCTCCGGCGACAGGGCTAACTATGGCTACACCTTC; cdr3_aa: CASSSGDRANYGYTF
j_call: TRBJ1-4; clone_size: NA; d_call: TRBD1; v_call: TRBV9; cdr3_nt: TGTGCCAGCAGCGTAGGGACAGGGGCAACTAATGAAAAACTGTTTTTT; cdr3_aa: CASSVGTGATNEKLFF
j_call: TRBJ1-1; clone_size: few; d_call: TRBD1; v_call: TRBV11-2; cdr3_nt: TGTGCCAGCAGCCCCGGACAGGGCCGCCCTGAAGCTTTCTTT; cdr3_aa: CASSPGQGRPEAFF
j_call: TRBJ1-2; clone_size: once; d_call: TRBD1; v_call: TRBV27; cdr3_nt: TGTGCCAGCAGCCAGGGGGGACTTCCCTATGGCTACACCTTC; cdr3_aa: CASSQGGLPYGYTF
j_call: TRBJ2-3; clone_size: NA; d_call: NA; v_call: TRBV6-1; cdr3_nt: TGTGCCAGCAAGGGAATGTGGAGCCCCACAGATACGCAGTATTTT; cdr3_aa: CASKGMWSPTDTQYF